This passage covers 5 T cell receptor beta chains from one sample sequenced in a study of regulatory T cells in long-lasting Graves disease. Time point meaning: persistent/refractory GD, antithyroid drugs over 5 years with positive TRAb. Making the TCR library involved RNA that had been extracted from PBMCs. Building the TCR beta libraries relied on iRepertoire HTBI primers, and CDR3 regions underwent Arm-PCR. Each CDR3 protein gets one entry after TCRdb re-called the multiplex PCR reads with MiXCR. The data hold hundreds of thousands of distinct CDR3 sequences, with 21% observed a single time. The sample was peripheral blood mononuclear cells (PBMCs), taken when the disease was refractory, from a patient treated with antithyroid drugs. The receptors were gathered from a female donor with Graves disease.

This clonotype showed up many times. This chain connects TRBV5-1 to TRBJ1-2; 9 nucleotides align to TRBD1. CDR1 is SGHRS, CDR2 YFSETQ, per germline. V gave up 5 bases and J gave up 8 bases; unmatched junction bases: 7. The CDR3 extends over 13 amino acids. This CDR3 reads CASSLQGAGGYTF. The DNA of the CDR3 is TGCGCCAGCAGTTTACAGGGGGCAGGGGGCTACACCTTC.

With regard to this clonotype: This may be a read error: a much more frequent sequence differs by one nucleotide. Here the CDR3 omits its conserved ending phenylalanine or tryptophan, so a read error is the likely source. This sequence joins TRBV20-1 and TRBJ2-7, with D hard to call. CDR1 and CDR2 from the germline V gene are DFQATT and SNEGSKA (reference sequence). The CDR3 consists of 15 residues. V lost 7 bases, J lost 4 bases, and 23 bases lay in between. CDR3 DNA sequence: TGCAGTGTACGGTGGGAAGGGTGTTGCCGATACGAGCAGTACTCC. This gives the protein CSVRWEGCCRYEQYS.

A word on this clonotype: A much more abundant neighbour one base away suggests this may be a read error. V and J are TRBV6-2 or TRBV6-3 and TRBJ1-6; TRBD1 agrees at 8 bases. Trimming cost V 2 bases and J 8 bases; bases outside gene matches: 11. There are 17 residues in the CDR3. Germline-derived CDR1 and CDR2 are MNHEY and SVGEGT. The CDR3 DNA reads TGTGCCAGCAGTTACCCTCGGGCAGGGGGCGCTGATTCACCCCTCCACTTT. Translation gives CASSYPRAGGADSPLHF.

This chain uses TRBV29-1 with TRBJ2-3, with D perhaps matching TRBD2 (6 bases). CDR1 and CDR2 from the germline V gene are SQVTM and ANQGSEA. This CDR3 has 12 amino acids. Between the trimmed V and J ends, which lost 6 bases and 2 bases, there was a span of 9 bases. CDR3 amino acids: CSVGGDTDTQYF. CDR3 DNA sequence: TGCAGCGTCGGCGGGGACACAGATACGCAGTATTTT.

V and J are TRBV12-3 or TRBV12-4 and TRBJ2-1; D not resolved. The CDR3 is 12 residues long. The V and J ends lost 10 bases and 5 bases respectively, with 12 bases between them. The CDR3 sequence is CATKDWDNEQFF. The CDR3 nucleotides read TGTGCCACCAAAGACTGGGACAATGAGCAGTTCTTC.